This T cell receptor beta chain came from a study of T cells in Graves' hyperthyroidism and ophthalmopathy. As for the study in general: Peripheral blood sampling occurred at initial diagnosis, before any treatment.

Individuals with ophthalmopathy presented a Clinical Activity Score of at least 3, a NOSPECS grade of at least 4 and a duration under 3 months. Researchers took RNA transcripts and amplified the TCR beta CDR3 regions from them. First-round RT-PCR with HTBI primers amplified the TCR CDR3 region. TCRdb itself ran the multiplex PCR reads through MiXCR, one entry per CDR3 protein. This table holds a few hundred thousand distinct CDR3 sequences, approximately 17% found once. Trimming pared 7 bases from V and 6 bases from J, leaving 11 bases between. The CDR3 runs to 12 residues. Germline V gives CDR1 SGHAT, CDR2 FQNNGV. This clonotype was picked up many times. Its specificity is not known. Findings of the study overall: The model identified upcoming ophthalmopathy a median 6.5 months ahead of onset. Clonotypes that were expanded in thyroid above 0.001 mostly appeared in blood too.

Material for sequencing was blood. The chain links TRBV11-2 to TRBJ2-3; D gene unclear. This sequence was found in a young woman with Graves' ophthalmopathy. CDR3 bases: TGTGCCAGCACCCACCTTTTCGATACGCAGTATTTT. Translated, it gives CASTHLFDTQYF.